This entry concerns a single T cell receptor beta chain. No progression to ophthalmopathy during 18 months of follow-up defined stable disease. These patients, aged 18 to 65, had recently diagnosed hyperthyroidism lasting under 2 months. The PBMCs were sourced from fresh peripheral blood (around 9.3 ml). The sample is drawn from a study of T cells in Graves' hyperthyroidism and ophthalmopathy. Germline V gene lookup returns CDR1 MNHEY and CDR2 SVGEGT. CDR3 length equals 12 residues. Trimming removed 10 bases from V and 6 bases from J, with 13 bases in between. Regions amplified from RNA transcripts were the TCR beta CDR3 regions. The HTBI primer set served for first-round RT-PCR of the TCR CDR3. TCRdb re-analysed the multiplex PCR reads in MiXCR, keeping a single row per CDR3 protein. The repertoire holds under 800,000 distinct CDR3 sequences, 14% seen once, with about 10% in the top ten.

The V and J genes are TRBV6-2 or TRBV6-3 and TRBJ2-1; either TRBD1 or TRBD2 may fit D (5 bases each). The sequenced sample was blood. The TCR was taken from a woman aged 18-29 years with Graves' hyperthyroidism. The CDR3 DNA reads TGTGCCACCGAGGGGTTGGGCAATGAGCAGTTCTTC. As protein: CATEGLGNEQFF.